This T cell receptor (beta chain) was sequenced for a study of a mutant IDH1 vaccine in newly diagnosed glioma. Study as a whole: Earlier treatment was radiotherapy, temozolomide, or both, with most getting both.

Sample time point: week 5, during vaccination. The investigators gave 300 ug of mutant IDH1 20-mer peptide in each vaccine dose, together with topical imiquimod. Profiling relied on immunoSEQ multiplex PCR, and the TCRdb table lists in-frame clones only, not all of them. The top ten hold 1.5% to 2% of the sample, which has approximately 51,000 clones, approximately 78% seen once. General study results and limits: Pseudoprogression seemed unlinked to shifts in top peripheral T cell clonotypes.

Comments on this clone: Its antigen is still unknown.

The TCR sequence derives from a woman in her 40s with glioma. The sequenced sample was PBMCs, obtained from a glioma patient whose treatment included an IDH1 peptide vaccine.

CDR3 sequence (DNA): TGTGCCAGCAGCCCGTTCCGGGACACCTTCGTCGAGCAGTACTTC. It specifies CASSPFRDTFVEQYF. The V call is TRBV5-5, the J call TRBJ2-7; possibly TRBD1 for D (6 bases). In germline, CDR1 is SGHKS, CDR2 YYEKEE (reference sequence). The CDR3 spans 15 residues. Trimming removed 4 bases from V and 6 bases from J, with 20 bases in between.